This T cell receptor (beta chain) is drawn from a study of T cell changes during pregnancy in multiple sclerosis. Remarks on this clone: Other DNA sequences within the sample encode an identical CDR3.

The method was immunoSEQ multiplex PCR; TCRdb's version includes in-frame clones alone and lacks a portion of them. The sample contains about 92,000 clones, approximately 92% of which appear only once. V shed 3 bases, J shed 2 bases, and the junction held 1 base outside the gene matches. The germline CDR1 and CDR2 sequences are SQVTM and ANQGSEA. The CDR3 covers 13 residues. The receptor comes from a female donor with multiple sclerosis, enrolled in a pregnancy study. The rearrangement joins TRBV29-1 to TRBJ2-1, with 7 nucleotides matching TRBD2. The sample was peripheral blood, taken in the first trimester of pregnancy. The CDR3 here is CSVDGGTYNEQFF. In DNA form, the CDR3 reads TGCAGCGTTGACGGGGGGACCTACAATGAGCAGTTCTTC.